The 13 T cell receptor beta chains reported below all come from one sample, sequenced in a study of blood T cell repertoires in COVID-19. Profiling relied on immunoSEQ multiplex PCR, and the TCRdb table lists in-frame clones only, not all of them. This table holds about 170,000 clones, over 75% found once. Sequenced: PBMCs or T cells enriched from blood (not recorded which). The receptors originated from a woman under 30 who had recovered from COVID-19.

Regarding this clone: A junction boundary mismatches the germline segment, possibly from a read error. The V and J genes are TRBV7-7 and TRBJ2-2; D is undetermined. This CDR3 contains 15 residues. Per the germline V gene, CDR1 is SSHAT and CDR2 is FNYEAQ (reference sequence). The CDR3 protein is CASSLERFPAGELFF. As DNA, the CDR3 is TGTGCTAGCAGCTTAGAGCGCTTTCCCGCCGGGGAGCTGTTTTTT.

The chain recombines TRBV19 with TRBJ1-5; TRBD1 matches at 7 bases. V was pared by 4 bases and J by 3 bases, with 9 bases of the junction left unmatched. The CDR3 runs to 16 residues. The germline gives CDR1 LNHDA, CDR2 SQIVND (reference sequence). The CDR3 here is CASSRRTGAVNQPQHF. CDR3 sequence (DNA): TGTGCCAGTAGTAGACGCACAGGGGCAGTCAATCAGCCCCAGCATTTT. The full variable domain, its missing parts supplied by reference TRBV19 and TRBJ1-5, is DGGITQSPKYLFRKEGQNVTLSCEQNLNHDAMYWYRQDPGQGLRLIYYSQIVNDFQKGDIAEGYSVSREKKESFPLTVTSAQKNPTAFYLCASSRRTGAVNQPQHFGDGTRLSIL.

The genes are TRBV30 and TRBJ2-1; D possibly corresponds to TRBD2 (5 bases). The V gene lost 6 bases and the J gene lost 3 bases, with 12 bases spanning the gap. The CDR3 extends over 13 amino acids. In germline, CDR1 is GTSNPN, CDR2 SVGIG (reference sequence). The DNA for the CDR3 is TGTGCCTGCACGGGAACTCGCTACAATGAGCAGTTCTTC. This gives the protein CACTGTRYNEQFF. The full variable domain, rest sourced from reference TRBV30 and TRBJ2-1, is SQTIHQWPATLVQPVGSPLSLECTVEGTSNPNLYWYRQAAGRGLQLLFYSVGIGQISSEVPQNLSASRPQDRQFILSSKKLLLSDSGFYLCACTGTRYNEQFFGPGTRLTVL.

A single count supports this clone. This sequence joins TRBV3-1 (or the pseudogene TRBV3-2) and TRBJ2-2; TRBD1 might be the D (6 bases). The germline V and J ends were trimmed by 4 bases and 4 bases, with 16 bases remaining between them. CDR1 and CDR2 (germline): LGHDT, YNNKEL (reference sequence). CDR3 length equals 16 residues. The DNA of the CDR3 is TGTGCCAGCAGCCCCTATTGGACAGCACGCACCGGGGAGCTGTTTTTT. It specifies CASSPYWTARTGELFF.

The V gene is TRBV28, the J gene TRBJ2-5; maybe TRBD2 (7 bases). V lost 3 bases to trimming and J lost 4 bases, with 15 bases between them. This CDR3 has 15 amino acids. Looked up from germline, CDR1 is MDHEN and CDR2 is SYDVKM. For the CDR3, the DNA is TGTGCCAGCAGTTTGGGAGGGGGAAGGCGAGAGACCCAGTACTTC. Protein product: CASSLGGGRRETQYF.

V usage is TRBV5-5 and J usage is TRBJ1-2; a possible D gene is TRBD1 (6 bases). The CDR3 is 13 residues long. Germline V gene sequence: CDR1 SGHKS, CDR2 YYEKEE (reference sequence). The ends were cut back, 4 bases at V and 2 bases at J, with 9 bases in the middle. CDR3 protein: CASSVDSNYGYTF. In DNA form, the CDR3 reads TGTGCCAGCAGCGTGGACAGCAACTATGGCTACACCTTC.

The rearrangement joins TRBV5-4 to TRBJ1-1; 9 nucleotides agree with TRBD1. The J segment lost 4 bases and the V segment lost 3 bases, leaving 7 bases of the junction unmatched. Germline V lookup: CDR1 SGHNT, CDR2 YYREEE (reference sequence). This CDR3 contains 15 residues. The CDR3 DNA follows: TGTGCCAGCAGCTCCGGGACAGGGTTGGGCACTGAAGCTTTCTTT. This translates into CASSSGTGLGTEAFF.

V is TRBV7-9 and J is TRBJ2-3; TRBD2 might be the D (5 bases). The germline CDR1 and CDR2 sequences are SEHNR and FQNEAQ (reference sequence). V was clipped by 5 bases and J by 1 base, with 10 bases between them. This CDR3 spans 14 amino acids. The DNA for the CDR3 is TGTGCCAGCAGCACCACAGCGGGCACAGATACGCAGTATTTT. Translated, it gives CASSTTAGTDTQYF.

The chain recombines TRBV13 with TRBJ2-3; TRBD2 is a possible D gene (5 bases). Trimming removed 0 bases at V and 1 base at J, with 5 bases between. The CDR3 totals 14 residues. The germline gives CDR1 PRHDT, CDR2 FYEKMQ (reference sequence). The CDR3 loop is CASSLGAGTDTQYF. The CDR3 region has the DNA TGTGCCAGCAGCTTAGGAGCGGGCACAGATACGCAGTATTTT.

The gene calls are TRBV2 and TRBJ1-2; no reliable D call. The CDR3 totals 12 residues. The germline V gene encodes CDR1 SNHLY and CDR2 FYNNEI. V was shortened by 7 bases and J by 2 bases, with 8 bases between the two germline ends. CDR3 protein: CASISINYGYTF. DNA for the CDR3: TGTGCCAGCATCTCTATAAACTATGGCTACACCTTC.

The chain combines TRBV3-1 (or the pseudogene TRBV3-2) with TRBJ1-2, with D possibly TRBD1 on 5 matching bases. The CDR3 contains 12 residues. Germline CDR1 LGHDT, CDR2 YNNKEL (reference sequence). V was cut by 5 bases and J by 7 bases, with 11 bases left in between. This CDR3 is CASSGGGIGYTF. The CDR3, as DNA: TGTGCCAGCAGCGGGGGAGGGATTGGCTACACCTTC.

The V and J genes are TRBV18 and TRBJ1-5; D is perhaps TRBD1 (6 bases). The CDR3 runs to 16 residues. Germline loops: CDR1 KGHSH, CDR2 LQKENI. V was shortened by 3 bases and J by 4 bases, with 16 bases between the two germline ends. Written as DNA, the CDR3 is TGTGCCAGCTCACCTCCTACAGGGTTTAGGAATCAGCCCCAGCATTTT. It codes for CASSPPTGFRNQPQHF.

As regards this clone: Other DNA sequences from this sample encode an identical CDR3 as well. The rearrangement joins TRBV3-1 (or the pseudogene TRBV3-2) to TRBJ2-5; 8 nucleotides line up with TRBD1. Per the germline V gene, CDR1 is LGHDT and CDR2 is YNNKEL (reference sequence). V lost 4 bases and J lost 1; bases outside the gene matches: 5. The CDR3 contains 15 residues. CDR3 sequence reads: CASSPPGQGQETQYF. CDR3 DNA: TGTGCCAGCAGCCCTCCCGGACAGGGCCAAGAGACCCAGTACTTC.